The source of this TCR beta chain is a study of T cell clonotyping in hematopoietic cell transplantation. Study-level findings and limits: Cells were unsorted, so CD4 and CD8 contributions were not separated. Graft donor and pretransplant recipient Inverse Simpson Index values predicted broader posttransplant TCR diversity.

Sequencing used immunoSEQ multiplex PCR; TCRdb keeps in-frame clones, though not all of them. The sample shows 25,000 to 30,000 clones, approximately 90% of them seen only once. Samples: about 28 days before transplant, then days 30, 100 and 180 after. Comment on this clone: The antigen is unknown.

The CDR3 loop spans 14 amino acids. V trimming: 2 bases; J trimming: 10 bases; junction bases outside the gene matches: 9. Germline assignment: CDR1 SGHRS and CDR2 YFSETQ. This chain links TRBV5-1 with TRBJ1-1, with TRBD1 matching over 9 bases. Sequencing was performed on PBMCs, taken 100 days after allogeneic stem cell transplant. This clonotype originated in a female patient in her forties or fifties who had an allogeneic stem cell transplant from a related donor, so the T cells may come from the graft donor. Some clones in this sample may be carry-over from other donors' samples. The CDR3 DNA reads TGCGCCAGCAGCTTTACAGGGGGCTCATGGGTAGCTTTCTTT. This codes for CASSFTGGSWVAFF.